This T cell receptor beta chain emerged from a study of regulatory dendritic cells for organ transplantation. The data were produced by immunoSEQ multiplex PCR, yet TCRdb's version contains in-frame clones alone and is incomplete. The repertoire holds 25,000 to 30,000 clones, about three quarters seen once, with 2% to 2.5% in the top ten. Comment on this clone: The antigen is unknown.

Whole-study findings and limits: Naive CD4+ and CD8+ repertoires were highly diverse; memory CD8+ was most oligoclonal.

The junction had 10 bases not matched to a gene; V was cut back by 0 bases and J by 4 bases. There are 18 residues in the CDR3. CDR1 and CDR2 (germline): GTSNPN, SVGIG (reference sequence). CD4+ or CD8+ T cells were sorted as naive CD45RA+ or memory CD45RO+. The chain couples TRBV30 to TRBJ2-5; the match to TRBD2 covers 14 bases. The origin of this receptor is a human donor in good health. The sequenced sample consisted of memory CD4+ T cells from blood. Subset given: CD45RO+ memory T cells. The CDR3 DNA is TGTGCCTGGAGTGTACATCCGGGACTAGCGGGAGTGGGAGAGACCCAGTACTTC. Translated: CAWSVHPGLAGVGETQYF.